This passage covers 3 T cell receptor beta chains from one sample sequenced in a study of cytomegalovirus exposure and HLA in healthy donors. Researchers ran the PCR with 60 Vbeta and 13 Jbeta primers. Libraries were prepared by immunoSEQ multiplex PCR; TCRdb keeps only in-frame clonotypes and omits some of them. This sample has approximately 190,000 clones, with approximately 84% found just once. The sequenced sample was PBMCs. Receptors were obtained from a boy aged 5-17 years in good health and CMV-seronegative.

The rearrangement joins TRBV29-1 to TRBJ2-7; TRBD2 agrees at 9 bases. This CDR3 spans 12 amino acids. The germline V gene encodes CDR1 SQVTM and CDR2 ANQGSEA. After removal of 6 bases from V and 3 bases from J, the junction contained 3 bases not matched to a gene. CDR3 amino acids: CSVGLANYEQYF. In nucleotides, the CDR3 is TGCAGCGTCGGACTAGCGAACTACGAGCAGTACTTC.

The chain is built from TRBV14 and TRBJ2-7; D is uncertain. The V gene's germline CDR1 is SGHDN and CDR2 FVKESK. V lost 4 bases, J lost 0 bases, and 4 bases lay in between. The CDR3 sequence is 12 residues long. The CDR3 DNA reads TGTGCCAGCAGCCTATCCTCCTACGAGCAGTACTTC. Translating it yields CASSLSSYEQYF.

CDR3 region: CASSPGTGSNEQFF. Written as DNA, the CDR3 is TGTGCCAGCAGCCCCGGGACAGGGTCGAATGAGCAGTTCTTC. The J gene is TRBJ2-1, the V gene TRBV5-6; 9 nucleotides line up with TRBD1. CDR3 length: 14 amino acids. V trimming: 4 bases; J trimming: 7 bases; junction bases outside the gene matches: 6. Germline V gene lookup returns CDR1 SGHDT and CDR2 YYEEEE.